Below, 4 T cell receptor beta chains from the same sample are listed, as sequenced in a study of T-cell reconstitution after alpha-beta-depleted transplantation in children. The authors prepared the TCRbeta library with unique molecular identifiers. Using its own MiXCR run on the PCR reads, TCRdb lists one record per CDR3 protein. The sample has some 350,000 distinct CDR3 sequences, 10% to 13% seen once. Sample: PBMCs from the stem cell graft donor, taken from the stem cell graft. The origin of the receptors is a human donor who donated a stem cell graft to a child with acute lymphoblastic leukemia.

The chain has TRBV29-1 and TRBJ2-7; TRBD2 matches 9 bases. Looked up from germline, CDR1 is SQVTM and CDR2 is ANQGSEA. The CDR3 is 15 residues long. V shed 1 base and J 4 bases; nucleotides not matched to a gene: 8. CDR3 loop: CSVEGASGTGYEQYF. For the CDR3, the DNA is TGCAGCGTTGAAGGGGCTAGCGGGACGGGATACGAGCAGTACTTC.

This clonotype showed up just a few times. The chain carries TRBV14 and TRBJ2-3, with D possibly being TRBD2 (5 bases). This CDR3 is built from 14 residues. The ends were cut back, 5 bases at V and 1 base at J, with 10 bases in the middle. Germline V gene sequence: CDR1 SGHDN, CDR2 FVKESK. The CDR3 region is CASSGRVRTDTQYF. CDR3 sequence (DNA): TGTGCCAGCAGCGGGCGGGTTCGCACAGATACGCAGTATTTT.

This clonotype was detected only a few times. The chain joins TRBV15 to TRBJ1-1, with a possible D match to TRBD1 (5 bases). Germline values: CDR1 LNHNV, CDR2 YYDKDF (reference sequence). Between the trimmed V and J ends, which lost 1 base and 6 bases, there was a span of 12 bases. This CDR3 comprises 14 residues. The CDR3 reads CATSRGGVGPEAFF. CDR3 DNA: TGTGCCACCAGCAGAGGAGGGGTAGGGCCTGAAGCTTTCTTT. Filled out from reference TRBV15 and TRBJ1-1, the complete variable domain reads DAMVIQNPRYQVTQFGKPVTLSCSQTLNHNVMYWYQQKSSQAPKLLFHYYDKDFNNEADTPDNFQSRRPNTSFCFLDIRSPGLGDTAMYLCATSRGGVGPEAFFGQGTRLTVV.

There are a few counts of this clonotype. V usage is TRBV15 and J usage is TRBJ2-5; D is undetermined. The CDR3 length is 14 residues. Germline CDR1 reads LNHNV; CDR2 reads YYDKDF (reference sequence). V was clipped by 4 bases and J by 4 bases, with 13 bases between them. In nucleotides, the CDR3 is TGTGCCACCAGCAACCCCACAGAGAGAGAGACCCAGTACTTC. Translated, it gives CATSNPTERETQYF.